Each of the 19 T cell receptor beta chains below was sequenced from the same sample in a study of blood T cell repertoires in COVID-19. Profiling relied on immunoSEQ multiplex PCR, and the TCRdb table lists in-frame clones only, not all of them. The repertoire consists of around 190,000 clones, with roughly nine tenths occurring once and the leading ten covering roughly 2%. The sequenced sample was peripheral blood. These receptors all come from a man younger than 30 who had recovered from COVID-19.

CDR3 DNA sequence: TGTGCCAGCTCACTGGGGACAGGGATGGGGACTGAAGCTTTCTTT. Amino acids: CASSLGTGMGTEAFF. This chain uses TRBV18 with TRBJ1-1, with 9 bases lining up with TRBD1. Germline V lookup: CDR1 KGHSH, CDR2 LQKENI. The CDR3 contains 15 residues. J lost 5 bases, V lost 4 bases, and 8 bases had no gene match.

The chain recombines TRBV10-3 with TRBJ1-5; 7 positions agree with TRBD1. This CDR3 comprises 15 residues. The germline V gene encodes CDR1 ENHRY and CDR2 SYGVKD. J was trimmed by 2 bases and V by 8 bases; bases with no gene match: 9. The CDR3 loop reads CAIGKTGDGNQPQHF. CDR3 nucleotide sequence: TGTGCCATCGGAAAAACAGGGGACGGCAATCAGCCCCAGCATTTT.

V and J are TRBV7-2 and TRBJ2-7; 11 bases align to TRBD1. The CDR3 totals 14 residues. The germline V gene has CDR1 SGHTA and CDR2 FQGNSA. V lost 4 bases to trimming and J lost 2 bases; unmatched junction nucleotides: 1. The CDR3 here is CASSSDRGPYEQYF. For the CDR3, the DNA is TGTGCCAGCAGCTCGGACAGGGGGCCCTACGAGCAGTACTTC.

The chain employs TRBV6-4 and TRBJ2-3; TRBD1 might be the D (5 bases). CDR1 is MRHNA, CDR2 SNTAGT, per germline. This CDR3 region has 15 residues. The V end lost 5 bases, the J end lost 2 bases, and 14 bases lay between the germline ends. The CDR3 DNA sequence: TGTGCCAGCAGTAGGACGGACAACCCCACAGATACGCAGTATTTT. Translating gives CASSRTDNPTDTQYF.

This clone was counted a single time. The DNA for the CDR3 is TGTGCCAGCAGCCCCCAAAATGATGGCGGGAGCCGGGATGAGCAGTTCTTC. Its translation: CASSPQNDGGSRDEQFF. The chain combines TRBV7-6 with TRBJ2-1; 7 positions agree with TRBD2. Per germline, CDR1 SGHVS and CDR2 FNYEAQ. CDR3 length: 17 residues. V trimming: 5 bases; J trimming: 8 bases; junction bases outside the gene matches: 18.

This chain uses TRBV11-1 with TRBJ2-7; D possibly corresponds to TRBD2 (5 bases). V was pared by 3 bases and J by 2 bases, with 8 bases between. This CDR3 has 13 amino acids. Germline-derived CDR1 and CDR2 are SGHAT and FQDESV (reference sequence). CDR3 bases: TGTGCCAGCAGCTTGAGGGTACCCTACGAGCAGTACTTC. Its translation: CASSLRVPYEQYF.

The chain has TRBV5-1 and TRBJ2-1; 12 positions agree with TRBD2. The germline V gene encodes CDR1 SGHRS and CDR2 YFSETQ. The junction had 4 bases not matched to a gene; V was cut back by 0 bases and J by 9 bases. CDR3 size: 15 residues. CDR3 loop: CASSLVLAGGSEQFF. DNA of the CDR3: TGCGCCAGCAGCTTGGTACTAGCGGGAGGTAGTGAGCAGTTCTTC.

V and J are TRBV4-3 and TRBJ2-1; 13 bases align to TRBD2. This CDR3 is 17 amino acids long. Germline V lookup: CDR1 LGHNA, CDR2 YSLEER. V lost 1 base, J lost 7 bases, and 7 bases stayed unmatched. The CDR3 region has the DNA TGCGCCAGCAGCCAAGTACGCGGGACTAGCGGGATGAATGAGCAGTTCTTC. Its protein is CASSQVRGTSGMNEQFF.

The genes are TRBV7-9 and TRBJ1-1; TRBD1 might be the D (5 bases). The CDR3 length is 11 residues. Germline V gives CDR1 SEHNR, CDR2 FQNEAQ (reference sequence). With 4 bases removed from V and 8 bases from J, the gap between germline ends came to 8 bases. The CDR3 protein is CASSSAGEAFF. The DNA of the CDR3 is TGTGCCAGCAGCTCTGCAGGGGAAGCTTTCTTT.

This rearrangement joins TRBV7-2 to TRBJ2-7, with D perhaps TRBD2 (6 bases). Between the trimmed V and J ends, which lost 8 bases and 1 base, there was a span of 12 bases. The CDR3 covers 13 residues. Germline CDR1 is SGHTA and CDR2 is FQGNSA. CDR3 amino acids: CASGSRGSYEQYF. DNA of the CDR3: TGTGCCAGCGGGAGTCGGGGGTCCTACGAGCAGTACTTC.

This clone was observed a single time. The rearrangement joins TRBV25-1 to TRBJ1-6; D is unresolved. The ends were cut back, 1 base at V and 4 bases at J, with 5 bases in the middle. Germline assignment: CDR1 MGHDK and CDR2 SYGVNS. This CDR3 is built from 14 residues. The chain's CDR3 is CASSESGYNSPLHF. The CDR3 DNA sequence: TGTGCCAGCAGTGAATCGGGTTATAATTCACCCCTCCACTTT.

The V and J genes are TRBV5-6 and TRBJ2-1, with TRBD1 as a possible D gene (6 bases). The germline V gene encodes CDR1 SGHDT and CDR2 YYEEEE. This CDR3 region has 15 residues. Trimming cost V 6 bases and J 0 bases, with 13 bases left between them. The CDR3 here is CASTYQGSSYNEQFF. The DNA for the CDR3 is TGTGCCAGCACCTACCAGGGGAGCTCCTACAATGAGCAGTTCTTC.

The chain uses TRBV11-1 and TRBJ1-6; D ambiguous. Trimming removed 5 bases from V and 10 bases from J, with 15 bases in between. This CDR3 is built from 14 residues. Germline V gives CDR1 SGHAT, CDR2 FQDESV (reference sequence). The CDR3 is CASSPGRGDSPLHF. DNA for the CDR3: TGTGCCAGCAGCCCTGGTAGAGGTGACTCACCCCTCCACTTT.

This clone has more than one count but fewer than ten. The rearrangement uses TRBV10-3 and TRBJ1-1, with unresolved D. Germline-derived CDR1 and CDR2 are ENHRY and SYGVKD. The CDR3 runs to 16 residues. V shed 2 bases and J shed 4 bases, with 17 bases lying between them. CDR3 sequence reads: CAISEPGKGSGTEAFF. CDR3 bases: TGTGCCATCAGTGAGCCGGGAAAGGGCTCGGGCACTGAAGCTTTCTTT.

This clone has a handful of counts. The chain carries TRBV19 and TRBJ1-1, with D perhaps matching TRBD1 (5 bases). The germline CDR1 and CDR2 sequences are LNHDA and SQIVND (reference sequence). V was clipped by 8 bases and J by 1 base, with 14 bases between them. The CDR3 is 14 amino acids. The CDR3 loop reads CASGGGLKNTEAFF. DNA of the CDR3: TGTGCCAGTGGGGGGGGACTGAAGAACACTGAAGCTTTCTTT. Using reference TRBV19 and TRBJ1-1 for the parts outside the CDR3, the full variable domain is DGGITQSPKYLFRKEGQNVTLSCEQNLNHDAMYWYRQDPGQGLRLIYYSQIVNDFQKGDIAEGYSVSREKKESFPLTVTSAQKNPTAFYLCASGGGLKNTEAFFGQGTRLTVV.

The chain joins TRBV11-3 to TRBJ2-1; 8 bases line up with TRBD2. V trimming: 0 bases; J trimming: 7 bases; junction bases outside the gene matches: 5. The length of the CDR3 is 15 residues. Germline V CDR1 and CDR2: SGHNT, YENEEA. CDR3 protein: CASSLDGTRSNEQFF. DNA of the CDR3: TGTGCCAGCAGCTTAGACGGGACTAGGAGTAATGAGCAGTTCTTC. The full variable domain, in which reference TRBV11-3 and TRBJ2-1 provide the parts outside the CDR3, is EAGVVQSPRYKIIEKKQPVAFWCNPISGHNTLYWYLQNLGQGPELLIRYENEEAVDDSQLPKDRFSAERLKGVDSTLKIQPAELGDSAVYLCASSLDGTRSNEQFFGPGTRLTVL.

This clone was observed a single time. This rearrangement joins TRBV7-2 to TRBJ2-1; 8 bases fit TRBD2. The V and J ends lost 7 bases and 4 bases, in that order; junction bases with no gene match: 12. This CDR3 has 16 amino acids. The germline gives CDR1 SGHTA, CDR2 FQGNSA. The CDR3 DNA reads TGTGCCAGCATCAAGAGCCCCCAGCGGGGGTACAATGAGCAGTTCTTC. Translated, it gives CASIKSPQRGYNEQFF.

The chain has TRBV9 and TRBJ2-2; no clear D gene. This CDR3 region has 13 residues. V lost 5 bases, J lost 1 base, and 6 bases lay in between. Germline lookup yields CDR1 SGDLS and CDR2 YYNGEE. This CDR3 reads CASSSKNTGELFF. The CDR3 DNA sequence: TGTGCCAGCAGTTCTAAGAACACCGGGGAGCTGTTTTTT.

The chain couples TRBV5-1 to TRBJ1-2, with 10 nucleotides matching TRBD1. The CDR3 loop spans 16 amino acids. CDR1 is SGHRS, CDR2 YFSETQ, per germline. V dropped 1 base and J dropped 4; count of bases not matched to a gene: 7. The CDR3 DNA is TGCGCCAGCAGCTTGAGACAGGGGGCGATCCCCTATGGCTACACCTTC. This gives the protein CASSLRQGAIPYGYTF.